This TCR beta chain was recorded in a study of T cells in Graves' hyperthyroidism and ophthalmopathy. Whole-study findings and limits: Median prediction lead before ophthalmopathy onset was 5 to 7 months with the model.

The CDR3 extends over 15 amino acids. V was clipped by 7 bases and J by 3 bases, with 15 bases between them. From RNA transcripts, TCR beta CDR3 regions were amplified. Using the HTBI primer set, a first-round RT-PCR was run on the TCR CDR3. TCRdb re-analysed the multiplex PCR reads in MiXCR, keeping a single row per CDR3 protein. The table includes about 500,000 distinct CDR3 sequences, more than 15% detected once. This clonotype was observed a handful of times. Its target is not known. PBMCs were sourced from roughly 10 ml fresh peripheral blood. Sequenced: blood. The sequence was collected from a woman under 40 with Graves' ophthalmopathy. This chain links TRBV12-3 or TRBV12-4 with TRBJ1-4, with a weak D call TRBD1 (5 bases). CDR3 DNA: TGTGCCAGCATCCCTAATGGAGGGGCTAATGAAAAACTGTTTTTT. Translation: CASIPNGGANEKLFF.